This TCR beta chain is drawn from a study of cytotoxic CD8 clonotypes in ibrutinib-treated CLL. In the study overall: Responses: roughly 24 partial, 2 complete; after median approximately 68 months, roughly 15 stayed remitted, 12 progressed. Samples yielded averages of about 250,000 productive templates and around 99,000 productive rearrangements. Study-wide results and caveats: Patients had baseline clonality above age-matched healthy donors, and this clonality moved with circulating CD8+ T-cell counts. Higher clonality was seen at ibrutinib response and a return toward baseline at progression.

Profiling relied on immunoSEQ multiplex PCR, and the TCRdb table lists in-frame clones only, not all of them. The sample holds approximately 320,000 clones, 67% seen once. This CDR3 is 12 amino acids long. V was cut by 0 bases and J by 7 bases, with 6 bases left in between. Germline values: CDR1 LGHNA, CDR2 YNFKEQ. Comments on this clone: The antigen remains undetermined.

The genes are TRBV4-2 and TRBJ1-2, with D unresolved. The material sequenced was PBMCs, taken after 36 months of ibrutinib treatment. The source is a human donor with chronic lymphocytic leukemia. In DNA, the CDR3 is TGTGCCAGCAGCCAAGACAGGAGTGGCTACACCTTC. Translating gives CASSQDRSGYTF.